A selection of T cell receptor beta chains follows, all from one sample in a study of siplizumab effects on memory and regulatory T cells. TCRdb's copy holds only in-frame clones and misses some; the assay was immunoSEQ multiplex PCR. This sample has about 26,000 clones, with approximately 82% found just once. The specimen sequenced was memory CD4+ T cells sorted from blood. All receptors derive from a human donor in good health. CDR3s include the opening cysteine and the closing phenylalanine or tryptophan. The D gene is left open where the match is weak. Clone size appears in some rows only: once, few, many, or a class for an expanded clone.

D	size	V	J	CDR3	DNA
.	.	TRBV19	TRBJ1-5	CASTPLLVSQRNQPQHF	TGTGCCAGTACCCCACTTCTCGTCTCTCAGAGGAATCAGCCCCAGCATTTT
.	.	TRBV7-2	TRBJ2-5	CASSRSGLETQYF	TGTGCCAGCAGCCGTTCGGGTTTAGAGACCCAGTACTTC
TRBD2	.	TRBV15	TRBJ2-5	CATSRRGGAKETQYF	TGTGCCACCAGCAGACGGGGAGGGGCGAAAGAGACCCAGTACTTC
TRBD2	.	TRBV15	TRBJ2-7	CATSRDLAGNYEQYF	TGTGCCACCAGCAGAGATCTAGCGGGAAACTACGAGCAGTACTTC
.	.	TRBV19	TRBJ1-3	CASSIYGSGNTIYF	TGTGCCAGTAGTATCTACGGGTCTGGAAACACCATATATTTT
.	.	TRBV20-1	TRBJ2-5	CSARRDETQYF	TGCAGTGCTAGAAGGGATGAGACCCAGTACTTC
.	few	TRBV6-7	TRBJ1-5	CASSQQGRDQPQHF	TGTGCCAGCAGTCAACAGGGAAGGGATCAGCCCCAGCATTTT
.	.	TRBV11-2	TRBJ2-5	CASSLDPHSQETQYF	TGTGCCAGCAGCTTAGATCCCCACAGCCAAGAGACCCAGTACTTC
.	.	TRBV2	TRBJ2-1	CASSSESSYNEQFF	TGTGCCAGCTCTAGCGAGAGCTCCTACAATGAGCAGTTCTTC
TRBD2	once	TRBV2	TRBJ2-3	CASRGLAGVSDTQYF	TGTGCCAGCAGGGGACTAGCGGGAGTCTCAGATACGCAGTATTTT
.	.	TRBV28	TRBJ1-2	CASSHAFLREDYGYTF	TGTGCCAGCAGCCATGCGTTTCTCAGGGAGGACTATGGCTACACCTTC
.	.	TRBV25-1	TRBJ1-2	CASSESLGSNYGYTF	TGTGCCAGCAGTGAATCCCTGGGGTCAAACTATGGCTACACCTTC
.	once	TRBV19	TRBJ2-1	CASSLGNPGTVNEQFF	TGTGCCAGTAGTCTAGGGAACCCCGGGACGGTTAATGAGCAGTTCTTC
TRBD2	.	TRBV5-1	TRBJ2-5	CASSLSGGGETQYF	TGCGCCAGCAGCTTGTCGGGAGGAGGAGAGACCCAGTACTTC
.	.	TRBV10-3	TRBJ1-2	CAITPWKGLYGYTF	TGTGCCATCACCCCGTGGAAAGGCCTTTATGGTTACACCTTC
.	.	TRBV15	TRBJ2-5	CATSLRQKETQYF	TGTGCCACCAGCCTCCGGCAAAAAGAGACCCAGTACTTC
TRBD2	.	TRBV28	TRBJ2-7	CASIPSGANSYEQYF	TGTGCCAGCATCCCTAGCGGTGCCAACTCCTACGAGCAGTACTTC
.	.	TRBV7-2	TRBJ2-2	CASSLERQVGTGELFF	TGTGCCAGCAGCTTAGAACGACAGGTCGGCACCGGGGAGCTGTTTTTT
.	.	TRBV19	TRBJ2-6	CASSSFDSATNVLTF	TGTGCCAGTAGTTCGTTCGACAGCGCGACCAACGTCCTGACTTTC
.	few	TRBV29-1	TRBJ1-1	CSGETANTEAFF	TGCAGCGGCGAAACAGCGAACACTGAAGCTTTCTTT
.	once	TRBV6-4	TRBJ1-5	CASSQKGVSNQPQHF	TGTGCCAGCAGCCAGAAGGGGGTTAGCAATCAGCCCCAGCATTTT
.	.	TRBV29-1	TRBJ2-1	CSTQGGPLNEQFF	TGCAGCACCCAAGGAGGTCCCTTAAATGAGCAGTTCTTC
.	few	TRBV7-2	TRBJ2-7	CASSLAGVVGGSYEQYF	TGTGCCAGCAGCTTAGCGGGGGTAGTTGGGGGTTCCTACGAGCAGTACTTC
.	.	TRBV7-2	TRBJ2-5	CASSLGGAVQETQYF	TGTGCCAGCAGCTTAGGGGGCGCCGTACAAGAGACCCAGTACTTC
.	.	TRBV7-3	TRBJ1-5	CASSLGQDQPQHF	TGTGCCAGCAGCTTGGGGCAGGATCAGCCCCAGCATTTT
.	few	TRBV7-8	TRBJ1-1	CASSDQVPGNTEAFF	TGTGCCAGCAGCGACCAGGTACCGGGGAACACTGAAGCTTTCTTT
TRBD1	.	TRBV5-1	TRBJ1-2	CASSLETGFGYTF	TGCGCCAGCAGCTTGGAGACAGGGTTTGGCTACACCTTC
.	.	TRBV12-5	TRBJ2-7	CASGPGSTEQYF	TGTGCTAGTGGGCCCGGGAGTACGGAGCAGTACTTC
.	.	TRBV7-2	TRBJ2-6	CASSLRGIIGANVLTF	TGTGCCAGCAGCTTACGGGGAATAATTGGGGCCAACGTCCTGACTTTC
.	once	TRBV30	TRBJ1-1	CAWSAREGMNTEAFF	TGTGCCTGGAGTGCCAGGGAGGGGATGAACACTGAAGCTTTCTTT
TRBD1	.	TRBV7-8	TRBJ2-3	CASSLAFRTGNTDTQYF	TGTGCCAGCAGCTTAGCGTTTAGGACAGGGAACACAGATACGCAGTATTTT
.	.	TRBV7-3	TRBJ2-7	CASSLSGDSYEQYF	TGTGCCAGCAGCTTATCCGGCGATTCCTACGAGCAGTACTTC
TRBD1	few	TRBV29-1	TRBJ2-5	CSVGGPGGETQYF	TGCAGCGTTGGGGGTCCAGGGGGAGAGACCCAGTACTTC
.	.	TRBV5-1	TRBJ2-2	CASSPKGAMNTGELFF	TGCGCCAGCAGCCCCAAAGGCGCCATGAACACCGGGGAGCTGTTTTTT
.	.	TRBV18	TRBJ2-3	CASSPRPPGYGTDTQYF	TGTGCCAGCTCACCACGACCTCCGGGGTACGGGACAGATACGCAGTATTTT
TRBD2	once	TRBV5-6	TRBJ2-1	CASSKTSGNAYNEQFF	TGTGCCAGCAGCAAAACTAGCGGAAACGCCTACAATGAGCAGTTCTTC
.	.	TRBV6-4	TRBJ2-1	CASSEEGSEYNEQFF	TGTGCCAGCAGTGAAGAGGGTAGCGAATACAATGAGCAGTTCTTC
.	.	TRBV5-1	TRBJ1-5	CASSLGGGPRENQPQHF	TGCGCCAGCAGCTTAGGAGGAGGGCCAAGGGAGAATCAGCCCCAGCATTTT
TRBD2	.	TRBV5-1	TRBJ2-5	CASSLSGSQETQYF	TGCGCCAGCAGCCTTAGCGGGAGCCAAGAGACCCAGTACTTC
TRBD2	.	TRBV9	TRBJ2-3	CASSVGPGTSGRKGDTQYF	TGTGCCAGCAGCGTAGGGCCCGGGACTAGCGGGAGAAAGGGAGATACGCAGTATTTT
TRBD1	.	TRBV11-3	TRBJ1-1	CASSPPQAGGVHTEAFF	TGTGCCAGCAGCCCCCCGCAGGCAGGGGGCGTCCACACTGAAGCTTTCTTT
.	.	TRBV5-1	TRBJ1-4	CASSLDGLKGEKLFF	TGCGCCAGCAGCTTGGATGGGTTGAAAGGCGAAAAACTGTTTTTT
TRBD1	.	TRBV5-1	TRBJ1-1	CASSSGQGATEAFF	TGCGCCAGCAGCTCGGGACAGGGGGCAACTGAAGCTTTCTTT
.	.	TRBV19	TRBJ2-7	CASRATGGLYEQYF	TGTGCCAGTCGGGCGACAGGAGGACTCTACGAGCAGTACTTC
.	.	TRBV5-1	TRBJ2-6	CASSGTGTSPSGANVLTF	TGCGCCAGCAGCGGCACCGGGACCTCACCATCTGGGGCCAACGTCCTGACTTTC
TRBD2	.	TRBV5-1	TRBJ2-1	CASSLGLAGSNEQFF	TGCGCCAGCAGCTTGGGACTAGCGGGATCAAATGAGCAGTTCTTC
.	.	TRBV5-5	TRBJ1-4	CASSQAWGGDEKLFF	TGTGCCAGCAGCCAAGCCTGGGGGGGTGATGAAAAACTGTTTTTT
TRBD2	.	TRBV7-9	TRBJ2-5	CASSLNPGLAGETQYF	TGTGCCAGCAGCTTAAACCCGGGACTAGCGGGGGAGACCCAGTACTTC
.	.	TRBV20-1	TRBJ2-7	CSATLEYEQYF	TGCAGTGCTACCCTTGAATACGAGCAGTACTTC
TRBD2	.	TRBV11-3	TRBJ2-1	CASSLGGLAGEEQFF	TGTGCCAGCAGCTTAGGGGGACTAGCGGGGGAGGAGCAGTTCTTC
TRBD1	.	TRBV30	TRBJ2-7	CAWNGQGASYEQYF	TGTGCCTGGAATGGACAGGGGGCCTCCTACGAGCAGTACTTC
.	.	TRBV4-1	TRBJ2-2	CASSHPKKPGAGTGELFF	TGCGCCAGCAGCCATCCCAAGAAGCCCGGGGCAGGCACCGGGGAGCTGTTTTTT
.	.	TRBV2	TRBJ2-6	CASSERYPGIYSSGANVLTF	TGTGCCAGCAGTGAACGGTATCCAGGTATCTACAGCTCTGGGGCCAACGTCCTGACTTTC
.	.	TRBV10-3	TRBJ2-5	CAISSRDNKETQYF	TGTGCCATCAGTTCCCGGGACAATAAAGAGACCCAGTACTTC
.	.	TRBV30	TRBJ1-1	CAWSVRKGPMNTEAFF	TGTGCCTGGAGTGTACGGAAGGGGCCGATGAACACTGAAGCTTTCTTT
.	.	TRBV4-1	TRBJ2-2	CASSQVGVTGRDGELFF	TGCGCCAGCAGCCAAGTCGGGGTCACAGGACGAGACGGGGAGCTGTTTTTT
.	.	TRBV7-8	TRBJ1-4	CASSLGVRGYEKLFF	TGTGCCAGCAGCTTAGGAGTCAGGGGATACGAAAAACTGTTTTTT
TRBD2	.	TRBV4-3	TRBJ2-2	CASSPQAGLAGLAGELFF	TGCGCCAGCAGCCCCCAAGCTGGACTAGCGGGTCTCGCCGGGGAGCTGTTTTTT
.	.	TRBV29-1	TRBJ1-2	CSVEVPSSSYTF	TGCAGCGTTGAAGTCCCGTCTTCGAGCTACACCTTC
TRBD2	.	TRBV5-8	TRBJ2-1	CASSLVGGLAAYNEQFF	TGTGCCAGCAGCTTGGTAGGGGGACTAGCGGCTTACAATGAGCAGTTCTTC